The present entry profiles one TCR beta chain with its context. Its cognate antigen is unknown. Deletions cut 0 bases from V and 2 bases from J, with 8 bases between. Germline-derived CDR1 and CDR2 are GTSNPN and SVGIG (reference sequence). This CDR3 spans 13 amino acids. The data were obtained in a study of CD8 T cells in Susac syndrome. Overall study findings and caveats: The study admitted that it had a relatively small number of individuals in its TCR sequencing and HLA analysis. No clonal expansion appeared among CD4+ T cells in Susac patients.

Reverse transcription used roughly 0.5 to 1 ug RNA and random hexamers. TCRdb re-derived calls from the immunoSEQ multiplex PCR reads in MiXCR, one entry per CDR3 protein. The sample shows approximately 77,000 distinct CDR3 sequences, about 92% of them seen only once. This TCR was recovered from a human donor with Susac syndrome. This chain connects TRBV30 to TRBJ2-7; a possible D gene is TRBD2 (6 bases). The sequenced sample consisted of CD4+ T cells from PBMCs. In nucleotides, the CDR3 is TGTGCCTGGAGTGTTGGCGGGACCTACGAGCAGTACTTC. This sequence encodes CAWSVGGTYEQYF.